Presented here are 17 T cell receptor beta chains from one specimen sequenced in a study of OX40 agonist ivuxolimab in advanced cancers. Clones were sequenced by immunoSEQ multiplex PCR, and TCRdb holds only the in-frame ones, with some missing. The sample contains approximately 70,000 clones, 80% to 90% of which appear only once. This specimen was CD4+ or CD8+ T cells sorted from blood, taken in a trial of the OX40 agonist ivuxolimab. All receptors come from an adult with an advanced solid tumor such as melanoma, head and neck, liver or kidney cancer.

The V call is TRBV12-5, the J call TRBJ2-7; D assignment may be TRBD1 or TRBD2 (5 bases each). There are 12 residues in the CDR3. From germline, CDR1 is LGHNT and CDR2 FRNRAP. Trimming took off 5 bases at V and 2 bases at J, with 7 bases between the two ends. CDR3 sequence reads: CASGRDPYEQYF. Written as DNA, the CDR3 is TGTGCTAGTGGTAGGGACCCCTACGAGCAGTACTTC.

The chain links TRBV7-9 to TRBJ2-1; D might be TRBD1 or TRBD2, each matching 5 bases. V lost 5 bases to trimming and J lost 10 bases, with 15 bases between them. The germline V gene encodes CDR1 SEHNR and CDR2 FQNEAQ (reference sequence). This CDR3 has 13 amino acids. The CDR3 region has the DNA TGTGCCAGCAGCCGACGAGAGGGGCAGGAGCAGTTCTTC. Amino acids: CASSRREGQEQFF.

This clone was observed a single time. The V call is TRBV6-6, the J call TRBJ2-3, with 10 bases fitting TRBD2. The CDR3 consists of 16 residues. CDR1 is MNHNY, CDR2 SVGAGI, per germline (reference sequence). V lost 6 bases to trimming and J lost 4 bases; unmatched junction nucleotides: 10. The CDR3 DNA is TGTGCCAGCAGCCCCCTTAGCGGGGGGCGGCCAGATACGCAGTATTTT. Its protein is CASSPLSGGRPDTQYF.

The rearrangement joins TRBV7-3 to TRBJ1-1; D gene ambiguous. Germline V gene sequence: CDR1 SGHTA, CDR2 FQGTGA. The V and J ends lost 5 bases and 1 base respectively, with 8 bases between them. CDR3 length: 13 amino acids. For the CDR3, the DNA is TGTGCCAGCAGCAACGGACCGAACACTGAAGCTTTCTTT. It translates to CASSNGPNTEAFF.

V usage is TRBV5-1 and J usage is TRBJ2-5; the D is unclear. Trimming left V 3 bases short and J 5 bases short, with 14 bases between. The length of the CDR3 is 14 residues. CDR1 SGHRS and CDR2 YFSETQ come from the germline V gene. The CDR3 coding sequence is TGCGCCAGCAGCTCCAGTGACATCGAGGAGACCCAGTACTTC. Its translation: CASSSSDIEETQYF.

This sequence joins TRBV6-5 and TRBJ2-7, with TRBD1 as a possible D gene (6 bases). This CDR3 comprises 14 residues. V lost 2 bases and J lost 4, with 12 bases in between. CDR1 is MNHEY, CDR2 SVGAGI, per germline. Written as DNA, the CDR3 is TGTGCCAGCAGTTACGTAGGGGGATCGTACGAGCAGTACTTC. This sequence encodes CASSYVGGSYEQYF.

The chain carries TRBV6-1 and TRBJ1-5; no reliable D call. With 2 bases removed from V and 0 bases from J, the gap between germline ends came to 8 bases. Germline V gene sequence: CDR1 MNHNS, CDR2 SASEGT. The CDR3 is 15 residues long. The CDR3 loop reads CASSEPVDSNQPQHF. In DNA form, the CDR3 reads TGTGCCAGCAGTGAACCGGTGGATAGCAATCAGCCCCAGCATTTT.

The chain is built from TRBV30 and TRBJ1-2; D might be TRBD1 (6 bases). Trimming shortened V by 3 bases and J by 8 bases, and 13 bases separated the two germline ends. Germline V gives CDR1 GTSNPN, CDR2 SVGIG (reference sequence). The CDR3 is made up of 12 amino acids. In nucleotides, the CDR3 is TGTGCCTGGAGACTAGGGGGGGGAGGCTACACCTTC. Its translation: CAWRLGGGGYTF.

In its sample, this clone was seen once. The V call is TRBV28, the J call TRBJ2-5; TRBD1 agrees at 9 bases. The CDR3 extends over 14 amino acids. J was trimmed by 5 bases and V by 6 bases; bases with no gene match: 7. Germline V gene data show CDR1 as MDHEN and CDR2 as SYDVKM. This CDR3 is CASRTGGYGETQYF. CDR3 nucleotide sequence: TGTGCCAGCAGGACAGGGGGTTATGGGGAGACCCAGTACTTC.

J is TRBJ1-5 and V is TRBV6-1; TRBD1 might be the D (5 bases). The V end lost 8 bases, the J end lost 5 bases, and 13 bases lay between the germline ends. The CDR3 spans 13 residues. Germline-derived CDR1 and CDR2 are MNHNS and SASEGT. Written as DNA, the CDR3 is TGTGCCAGCGCCCGGATGACAGATCAGCCCCAGCATTTT. The encoded protein is CASARMTDQPQHF.

The genes are TRBV4-2 and TRBJ1-4; the D gene is possibly TRBD1 (5 bases). The germline gives CDR1 LGHNA, CDR2 YNFKEQ. The CDR3 length is 16 residues. V was clipped by 0 bases and J by 8 bases, with 16 bases between them. The CDR3 region is CASSQEPGRGREKLFF. CDR3 in DNA: TGTGCCAGCAGCCAAGAACCGGGGAGGGGCCGGGAAAAACTGTTTTTT.

The chain employs TRBV7-2 and TRBJ2-3; D may match TRBD1 or TRBD2 (6 bases each). With 1 base removed from V and 0 bases from J, the gap between germline ends came to 11 bases. The CDR3 spans 16 residues. CDR1 and CDR2 (germline): SGHTA, FQGNSA. The CDR3 bases are TGTGCCAGCAGCTTAGTTGGGGGGCCAAGCACAGATACGCAGTATTTT. Its translation is CASSLVGGPSTDTQYF.

The chain couples TRBV7-2 to TRBJ1-2; 8 nucleotides align to TRBD1. Trimming at V came to 5 bases and at J to 5 bases, leaving 13 bases not matched to a gene. Germline-derived CDR1 and CDR2 are SGHTA and FQGNSA. The CDR3 totals 16 residues. The DNA of the CDR3 is TGTGCCAGCAGCCTGACAGGGGTAGCCCACGGGTATGGCTACACCTTC. Translated: CASSLTGVAHGYGYTF.

This clone was picked up one time. The gene calls are TRBV2 and TRBJ2-3, with 16 bases lining up with TRBD2. CDR1 and CDR2 from the germline V gene are SNHLY and FYNNEI. The CDR3 spans 19 residues. V shed 8 bases and J 2 bases; nucleotides not matched to a gene: 13. The CDR3, as DNA: TGTGCCAGCGCTACCCACGGGACTAGCGGGGGGGCTGCCACAGATACGCAGTATTTT. As protein: CASATHGTSGGAATDTQYF.

This clone was counted a single time. The chain employs TRBV30 and TRBJ2-2, with 11 bases matching TRBD2. V lost 8 bases and J lost 6; bases outside the gene matches: 2. This CDR3 comprises 12 residues. Per germline, CDR1 GTSNPN and CDR2 SVGIG (reference sequence). CDR3 sequence reads: CAGSGGAGELFF. CDR3 sequence (DNA): TGTGCCGGTAGCGGGGGGGCCGGGGAGCTGTTTTTT.

V and J are TRBV2 and TRBJ1-1; D remains ambiguous. CDR1 is SNHLY and CDR2 is FYNNEI in the germline V gene. The CDR3 runs 14 residues. The ends were cut back, 8 bases at V and 3 bases at J, with 16 bases in the middle. CDR3 protein: CASQAVGPYTEAFF. DNA for the CDR3: TGTGCCAGCCAAGCCGTCGGGCCTTACACTGAAGCTTTCTTT.

The table lists this clone with a count of one. The chain recombines TRBV5-4 with TRBJ1-1; possible D gene TRBD1, 6 bases. Germline assignment: CDR1 SGHNT and CDR2 YYREEE (reference sequence). This CDR3 has 15 amino acids. V lost 0 bases and J 1 base, leaving 10 bases between the germline ends. CDR3 protein: CASSLAPGENTEAFF. CDR3 sequence (DNA): TGTGCCAGCAGCTTGGCCCCAGGGGAGAACACTGAAGCTTTCTTT.